These 25 T cell receptor beta chains came from one sample sequenced in a study of cytomegalovirus exposure and HLA in healthy donors. Vbeta (60) and Jbeta (13) primers were used in the PCR. Assay: immunoSEQ multiplex PCR; the TCRdb copy retains only in-frame clones and omits some. The table shows 95,000 to 150,000 clones, with approximately 80% occurring only once. The sequencing sample was made of PBMCs. The receptors shown here come from a young man in good health and CMV-seropositive.

This clone was observed a few times. The CDR3 protein is CASSDGTATGENTF. The CDR3 DNA is TGTGCCAGCAGTGATGGGACCGCAACAGGGGAAAACACCTTC. V and J are TRBV25-1 and TRBJ1-2; 7 bases map to TRBD1. The germline CDR1 and CDR2 sequences are MGHDK and SYGVNS. The length of the CDR3 is 14 residues. V shed 3 bases, J shed 12 bases, and the junction held 13 bases outside the gene matches.

J is TRBJ2-5 and V is TRBV2; D is possibly TRBD1 (6 bases). Trimming took 10 bases from V and 5 from J, leaving 23 bases between them. Germline CDR1 reads SNHLY; CDR2 reads FYNNEI. CDR3 size: 15 residues. The CDR3 region is CATDLQGTKGETQYF. In nucleotides, the CDR3 is TGTGCCACCGACTTACAGGGAACCAAAGGGGAGACCCAGTACTTC.

The J gene is TRBJ2-7, the V gene TRBV6-1; tentative D call: TRBD1 (6 bases). This CDR3 spans 14 amino acids. Trimming shortened V by 5 bases and J by 0 bases, and 11 bases separated the two germline ends. CDR1 MNHNS and CDR2 SASEGT come from the germline V gene. The CDR3 DNA reads as TGTGCCAGCAGTCGGCCCAGGGGCTCCTACGAGCAGTACTTC. Translation: CASSRPRGSYEQYF.

The rearrangement links TRBV7-8 to TRBJ1-2; D may be TRBD1 (5 bases). CDR1 is SGHVS, CDR2 FQNEAQ, per germline. V lost 10 bases and J lost 2, with 14 bases in between. The CDR3 runs to 13 residues. CDR3 sequence: CATGGEGNYGYTF. CDR3 sequence (DNA): TGTGCCACCGGGGGGGAGGGGAACTATGGCTACACCTTC. Filled out from reference TRBV7-8 and TRBJ1-2, the complete variable domain reads GAGVSQSPRYKVAKRGQDVALRCDPISGHVSLFWYQQALGQGPEFLTYFQNEAQLDKSGLPSDRFFAERPEGSVSTLKIQRTQQEDSAVYLCATGGEGNYGYTFGSGTRLTVV.

The chain recombines TRBV5-1 with TRBJ2-2, with D possibly TRBD1 on 6 matching bases. This CDR3 is 18 amino acids long. V was trimmed by 4 bases and J by 0 bases, leaving 19 bases between them. CDR1 is SGHRS, CDR2 YFSETQ, per germline. The CDR3: CASSQVDRNFANTGELFF. The CDR3 region has the DNA TGCGCCAGCAGCCAAGTAGACAGGAACTTCGCGAACACCGGGGAGCTGTTTTTT.

This chain uses TRBV23-1 with TRBJ1-4; 9 bases match TRBD1. TRBV23-1 is an ORF, with its function uncertain. V lost 3 bases, J lost 6 bases, and 5 bases stayed unmatched. The CDR3 contains 15 residues. The CDR3 DNA follows: TGCGCCAGCAGTCACTCGACAGGGGGGGATGAAAAACTGTTTTTT. Amino acid sequence: CASSHSTGGDEKLFF.

V and J are TRBV4-3 and TRBJ2-5, with 12 bases lining up with TRBD2. V trimming: 6 bases; J trimming: 7 bases; junction bases outside the gene matches: 3. Germline assignment: CDR1 LGHNA and CDR2 YSLEER. The CDR3 has 13 amino acids. CDR3 residues: CASSLAGGGTQYF. CDR3 DNA: TGCGCCAGCAGTCTAGCGGGAGGGGGGACCCAGTACTTC.

V gene TRBV11-3 combines with J gene TRBJ2-2, with 8 bases lining up with TRBD2. Losses at the gene ends were 4 bases for V and 7 bases for J; bases not matched to a gene: 14. The CDR3 is 17 residues long. The germline V gene encodes CDR1 SGHNT and CDR2 YENEEA. The CDR3 sequence: CASSSRGISGMVGELFF. In nucleotides, the CDR3 is TGTGCCAGCAGCTCCCGAGGGATTAGCGGGATGGTCGGGGAGCTGTTTTTT.

This clone is a singleton in its sample. This sequence joins TRBV9 and TRBJ2-1, with a tentative D call TRBD1 (7 bases). The V end was cut by 6 bases, the J end by 0 bases, with 13 bases between. Germline assignment: CDR1 SGDLS and CDR2 YYNGEE. The CDR3 totals 15 residues. CDR3: CASTGGGSSYNEQFF. The CDR3 region has the DNA TGTGCCAGCACCGGAGGGGGCAGCTCCTACAATGAGCAGTTCTTC. The full variable domain, in which reference TRBV9 and TRBJ2-1 provide the parts outside the CDR3, is DSGVTQTPKHLITATGQRVTLRCSPRSGDLSVYWYQQSLDQGLQFLIQYYNGEERAKGNILERFSAQQFPDLHSELNLSSLELGDSALYFCASTGGGSSYNEQFFGPGTRLTVL.

The chain carries TRBV6-5 and TRBJ2-7, with 9 bases lining up with TRBD1. Trimming cost V 6 bases and J 2 bases; bases outside gene matches: 5. The CDR3 consists of 14 residues. Germline V lookup: CDR1 MNHEY, CDR2 SVGAGI. CDR3 coding DNA: TGTGCCAGCAGCTATGGGACAGGGACCTACGAGCAGTACTTC. It specifies CASSYGTGTYEQYF.

This chain uses TRBV30 with TRBJ2-7, with D possibly matching TRBD2 (5 bases). The V gene lost 0 bases and the J gene lost 6 bases, with 12 bases spanning the gap. CDR1 is GTSNPN, CDR2 SVGIG, per germline (reference sequence). The CDR3 has 13 residues. Here the CDR3 DNA reads TGTGCCTGGAGTGTATATGAGGGTCTCGAGCAGTACTTC. This encodes CAWSVYEGLEQYF.

This clone was seen only once. V gene TRBV5-4 combines with J gene TRBJ2-1; 8 bases match TRBD2. J lost 2 bases, V lost 0 bases, and 7 bases had no gene match. The CDR3 consists of 17 residues. Germline loops: CDR1 SGHNT, CDR2 YYREEE (reference sequence). DNA of the CDR3: TGTGCCAGCAGCTTGGATCTAGCGGGTGTGACCTACAATGAGCAGTTCTTC. It specifies CASSLDLAGVTYNEQFF.

This clone appeared a single time. The chain combines TRBV10-3 with TRBJ1-5, with D unresolved. The CDR3 consists of 14 residues. V was shortened by 2 bases and J by 0 bases, with 5 bases between the two germline ends. Germline V gives CDR1 ENHRY, CDR2 SYGVKD. This chain's CDR3 is CAISEGLSNQPQHF. In nucleotides, the CDR3 is TGTGCCATCAGTGAGGGCCTTAGCAATCAGCCCCAGCATTTT.

This clone was seen only a few times. The chain uses TRBV29-1 and TRBJ2-4, with D perhaps matching TRBD1 (6 bases). Germline CDR1 SQVTM, CDR2 ANQGSEA. V lost 6 bases, J lost 0 bases, and 12 bases lay in between. This CDR3 has 14 residues. This CDR3 reads CSVETGLAKNIQYF. The CDR3, as DNA: TGCAGCGTCGAAACAGGGCTAGCCAAAAACATTCAGTACTTC.

The rearrangement uses TRBV2 and TRBJ1-4; TRBD1 might be the D (6 bases). The CDR3 has 17 amino acids. The germline CDR1 and CDR2 sequences are SNHLY and FYNNEI. Trimming removed 7 bases from V and 1 base from J, with 19 bases in between. CDR3 nucleotide sequence: TGTGCCAGCACAGGGGCGGGGGGTCTGAGAACTAATGAAAAACTGTTTTTT. Its translation: CASTGAGGLRTNEKLFF.

The CDR3 coding sequence is TGCAGCGTTGTGACTAGCGGGATGGGGGGGGAGCTGTTTTTT. It codes for CSVVTSGMGGELFF. The rearrangement uses TRBV29-1 and TRBJ2-2; TRBD2 agrees at 11 bases. The CDR3 is 14 residues long. V trimming: 4 bases; J trimming: 8 bases; junction bases outside the gene matches: 6. Germline V gives CDR1 SQVTM, CDR2 ANQGSEA.

The chain is built from TRBV19 and TRBJ2-3; D not certain. Germline CDR1 and CDR2: LNHDA and SQIVND (reference sequence). This CDR3 contains 12 residues. Trimming cost V 5 bases and J 3 bases, with 6 bases left between them. The CDR3: CASSYRTDTQYF. For the CDR3, the DNA is TGTGCCAGTAGTTATCGGACAGATACGCAGTATTTT.

This clone appeared a single time. The CDR3 DNA sequence: TGTGCCAGCAGCGGCACCCTTGGCTGGCGGGAGTCCCAAGAGACCCAGTACTTC. Residues: CASSGTLGWRESQETQYF. V gene TRBV9 combines with J gene TRBJ2-5; 7 nucleotides match TRBD2. J was trimmed by 1 base and V by 3 bases; bases with no gene match: 15. CDR3 length: 18 amino acids. Per germline, CDR1 SGDLS and CDR2 YYNGEE.

This clone was counted a few times. In DNA, the CDR3 is TGTGCCAGCTCATCGGGACAGGGTAGCAATCAGCCCCAGCATTTT. It codes for CASSSGQGSNQPQHF. The chain is built from TRBV18 and TRBJ1-5; 9 bases map to TRBD1. Trimming removed 5 bases from V and 0 bases from J; junction bases left unmatched: 2. The germline gives CDR1 KGHSH, CDR2 LQKENI. The CDR3 spans 15 residues.

In this sample, this clone turned up a few times. The CDR3 here is CASSLGAGESYTF. The DNA for the CDR3 is TGCGCCAGCAGCTTGGGGGCAGGGGAGAGCTACACCTTC. The rearrangement joins TRBV5-1 to TRBJ1-2; possible D gene TRBD1, 6 bases. V was pared by 0 bases and J by 9 bases, with 12 bases between. CDR1 is SGHRS and CDR2 is YFSETQ in the germline V gene. The CDR3 runs to 13 residues.

As to this clone: This CDR3 is also generated by other DNA sequences in the sample. This chain uses TRBV28 with TRBJ1-4; possible D gene TRBD1, 5 bases. Germline loops: CDR1 MDHEN, CDR2 SYDVKM. CDR3 size: 15 residues. V was cut by 3 bases and J by 0 bases, with 8 bases left in between. CDR3 sequence reads: CASSFGGATNEKLFF. DNA of the CDR3: TGTGCCAGCAGTTTCGGGGGAGCAACTAATGAAAAACTGTTTTTT.

The chain has TRBV10-1 and TRBJ1-3; 7 positions agree with TRBD1. CDR3 size: 16 residues. CDR1 is WNHNN and CDR2 is SYGVQD in the germline V gene (reference sequence). V trimming: 7 bases; J trimming: 0 bases; junction bases outside the gene matches: 9. This CDR3 reads CASIPVRDSSGNTIYF. The CDR3 region has the DNA TGCGCCAGCATCCCGGTCCGGGACAGCTCTGGAAACACCATATATTTT.

This clone was counted only a few times. The rearrangement uses TRBV10-3 and TRBJ2-1; tentative D call: TRBD2 (6 bases). There are 14 residues in the CDR3. V was trimmed by 8 bases and J by 7 bases, leaving 18 bases between them. The V gene's germline CDR1 is ENHRY and CDR2 SYGVKD. The DNA for the CDR3 is TGTGCCATCCGGGACTTATTGGTCTGGAATGAGCAGTTCTTC. Translated, it gives CAIRDLLVWNEQFF.

V usage is TRBV25-1 and J usage is TRBJ2-7; TRBD2 aligns across 7 bases. Germline CDR1 reads MGHDK; CDR2 reads SYGVNS. This CDR3 is 15 amino acids long. The ends lost 1 base at V and 6 bases at J; junction bases unmatched: 9. The CDR3 DNA reads TGTGCCAGCAGTGAATGGGGCGGGAGTCCCCTCGAGCAGTACTTC. Protein sequence: CASSEWGGSPLEQYF.

The chain carries TRBV19 and TRBJ1-3; D might be TRBD1 (5 bases). There are 14 residues in the CDR3. V was trimmed by 4 bases and J by 1 base, leaving 8 bases between them. Germline lookup yields CDR1 LNHDA and CDR2 SQIVND (reference sequence). DNA of the CDR3: TGTGCCAGTAGTAAGGGGACTTCTGGAAACACCATATATTTT. As protein: CASSKGTSGNTIYF.